The clone carrying this T cell receptor beta chain was seen more than once but under ten times. What it binds is not known. MiXCR, applied by TCRdb to the 5' RACE reads, yields one record per CDR3 protein. Among 110,000 to 150,000 distinct CDR3 sequences listed, approximately 25% were seen once. V was shortened by 3 bases and J by 2 bases, with 13 bases between the two germline ends. The CDR3 covers 15 residues. The germline gives CDR1 LNHNV, CDR2 YYDKDF (reference sequence). This entry belongs to a study of T-cell memory formation after mild COVID-19. Notes on the study in general: Clones that got smaller from day 15 to 85 had even CD4/CD8, while clones growing later tipped toward CD4+. Pre-infection memory harbored some responding clones, suggesting cross-reactive memory joined. Mostly located in CM and EM were contracting CD4+ clones, with contracting CD8+ clones located in EMRA.

The specimen sequenced was PBMCs or a T cell subset sorted from them (not recorded which). The chain links TRBV15 to TRBJ1-1, with no clear D. The TCR originated in an adult woman who had mild COVID-19 (a few samples of this study predate the infection). Cell type and time point are not known. The CDR3 region is CATSRYIGINTEAFF. The CDR3 region has the DNA TGTGCCACCAGCAGGTACATAGGGATTAACACTGAAGCTTTCTTT.